These T cell receptor beta chains were read from a single sample in a study of shared clonotypes between healthy human individuals. TCRdb's copy holds only in-frame clones and misses some; the assay was immunoSEQ multiplex PCR. Here the sample spans 2 million to 2.5 million clones, about 90% being singletons. Specimen: naive CD4+ T cells from PBMCs. The receptors were gathered from a man younger than 35 in good health. Some clones in this sample may be carry-over from other donors' samples. Both conserved end residues are part of each CDR3. The D gene is left open where the match is weak. Some rows have no size entry. The others give once, few or many, or a class for an expanded clone.

d_gene: -; abundance: -; v_gene: TRBV27; j_gene: TRBJ2-1; CDR3nt: TGTGCCAGCCTTAGGGTTCCGGGAGCCTACAATGAGCAGTTCTTC; CDR3aa: CASLRVPGAYNEQFF
d_gene: -; abundance: -; v_gene: TRBV28; j_gene: TRBJ1-2; CDR3nt: TGTGCCAGCAGTGGACGGCTGAACTATGGCTACACCTTC; CDR3aa: CASSGRLNYGYTF
d_gene: -; abundance: -; v_gene: TRBV19; j_gene: TRBJ2-7; CDR3nt: TGTGCCAGTAGCCCCAACGGGCAGGGCGTTTACGAGCAGTACTTC; CDR3aa: CASSPNGQGVYEQYF
d_gene: TRBD1; abundance: -; v_gene: TRBV5-1; j_gene: TRBJ2-1; CDR3nt: TGCGCCAGCAGCTTGGCCCCGGACAGGAGCTACAATGAGCAGTTCTTC; CDR3aa: CASSLAPDRSYNEQFF
d_gene: -; abundance: -; v_gene: TRBV5-1; j_gene: TRBJ2-1; CDR3nt: TGCGCCAGCAGCCGGGTGGTGAATAGCTACAATGAGCAGTTCTTC; CDR3aa: CASSRVVNSYNEQFF
d_gene: -; abundance: -; v_gene: TRBV5-1; j_gene: TRBJ1-1; CDR3nt: TGCGCCAGCAGCCTTGCATTTACCTTAGGGGAGAACACTGAAGCTTTCTTT; CDR3aa: CASSLAFTLGENTEAFF
d_gene: TRBD2; abundance: -; v_gene: TRBV9; j_gene: TRBJ2-1; CDR3nt: TGTGCCAGCAGCGTAGAAGGACTAGCTTCCAATGAGCAGTTCTTC; CDR3aa: CASSVEGLASNEQFF
d_gene: TRBD2; abundance: -; v_gene: TRBV2; j_gene: TRBJ2-5; CDR3nt: TGTGCCAGATCGGGGGGGGAGACCCAGTACTTC; CDR3aa: CARSGGETQYF
d_gene: -; abundance: -; v_gene: TRBV2; j_gene: TRBJ2-7; CDR3nt: TGTGCCAGCAGTTCCTCTCCCTACGAGCAGTACTTC; CDR3aa: CASSSSPYEQYF
d_gene: -; abundance: once; v_gene: TRBV7-8; j_gene: TRBJ2-7; CDR3nt: TGTGCCAGCAGCTTCGCCGGGACCCACGCCTACGAGCAGTACTTC; CDR3aa: CASSFAGTHAYEQYF
d_gene: TRBD2; abundance: -; v_gene: TRBV29-1; j_gene: TRBJ2-5; CDR3nt: TGCAGCGCCCTGGGGCTAAGGGAGGGGACCCAGTACTTC; CDR3aa: CSALGLREGTQYF
d_gene: -; abundance: -; v_gene: TRBV6-5; j_gene: TRBJ2-2; CDR3nt: TGTGCCAGCACGGTGAGACTTAACACCGGGGAGCTGTTTTTT; CDR3aa: CASTVRLNTGELFF
d_gene: TRBD2; abundance: -; v_gene: TRBV7-8; j_gene: TRBJ2-5; CDR3nt: TGTGCCAGCAGCCCCCGCAGACTCGCGGGAGGAGAGACCCAGTACTTC; CDR3aa: CASSPRRLAGGETQYF
d_gene: -; abundance: -; v_gene: TRBV7-9; j_gene: TRBJ1-4; CDR3nt: TGTGCCAGCAGCTTAGGGCAGGGACGGTTAACTAATGAAAAACTGTTTTTT; CDR3aa: CASSLGQGRLTNEKLFF
d_gene: TRBD2; abundance: -; v_gene: TRBV7-9; j_gene: TRBJ2-7; CDR3nt: TGTGCCAGCAGCTTATTGACTAGCGGGAACTCCTACGAGCAGTACTTC; CDR3aa: CASSLLTSGNSYEQYF
d_gene: -; abundance: -; v_gene: TRBV5-1; j_gene: TRBJ2-2; CDR3nt: TGCGCCAGCAGCTTAGAGGGTTTGAACACCGGGGAGCTGTTTTTT; CDR3aa: CASSLEGLNTGELFF
d_gene: -; abundance: -; v_gene: TRBV28; j_gene: TRBJ1-2; CDR3nt: TGTGCCAGCAGTTTAAGGCGCTCCAACTATGGCTACACCTTC; CDR3aa: CASSLRRSNYGYTF
d_gene: -; abundance: once; v_gene: TRBV9; j_gene: TRBJ2-1; CDR3nt: TGTGCCAGCAGCGTTCGGGCGGGATCGGTCTACAATGAGCAGTTCTTC; CDR3aa: CASSVRAGSVYNEQFF
d_gene: -; abundance: -; v_gene: TRBV6-5; j_gene: TRBJ2-7; CDR3nt: TGTGCCAGCAGGAGTAGCCACACCTACGAGCAGTACTTC; CDR3aa: CASRSSHTYEQYF
d_gene: -; abundance: -; v_gene: TRBV11-2; j_gene: TRBJ1-2; CDR3nt: TGTGCCAGCAGCTTAGAAGGAGGTGGCTACACCTTC; CDR3aa: CASSLEGGGYTF
d_gene: TRBD1; abundance: -; v_gene: TRBV7-3; j_gene: TRBJ2-5; CDR3nt: TGTGCCAGCAGCTTAACAGGAGACGGGACAGGGTTAGATGAGCAGTACTTC; CDR3aa: CASSLTGDGTGLDEQYF
d_gene: -; abundance: -; v_gene: TRBV6-6; j_gene: TRBJ2-3; CDR3nt: TGTGCCAGCAGCCACGTACGTTCAGGGCGCACAGATACGCAGTATTTT; CDR3aa: CASSHVRSGRTDTQYF
d_gene: -; abundance: -; v_gene: TRBV28; j_gene: TRBJ2-3; CDR3nt: TGTGCCAGCAGTCAGATCCGGAACACGCAGTATTTT; CDR3aa: CASSQIRNTQYF
d_gene: -; abundance: -; v_gene: TRBV11-3; j_gene: TRBJ2-1; CDR3nt: TGTGCCAGCAGCTACACGGAAGGCTATGAGCAGTTCTTC; CDR3aa: CASSYTEGYEQFF
d_gene: -; abundance: -; v_gene: TRBV10-3; j_gene: TRBJ2-5; CDR3nt: TGTGCCATCGCTGTGCACCGGTATGGAGAGACCCAGTACTTC; CDR3aa: CAIAVHRYGETQYF
d_gene: TRBD1; abundance: -; v_gene: TRBV30; j_gene: TRBJ1-5; CDR3nt: TGTGCCTGGAACGGACAGGGGGCTCAGCCCCAGCATTTT; CDR3aa: CAWNGQGAQPQHF
d_gene: -; abundance: -; v_gene: TRBV18; j_gene: TRBJ2-5; CDR3nt: TGTGCCAGCTCAGAAACACGCGGTTATGAGACCCAGTACTTC; CDR3aa: CASSETRGYETQYF
d_gene: TRBD1; abundance: -; v_gene: TRBV5-6; j_gene: TRBJ2-5; CDR3nt: TGTGCCAGCAGCTTATACGGGACAGTCGAGGAGACCCAGTACTTC; CDR3aa: CASSLYGTVEETQYF
d_gene: -; abundance: -; v_gene: TRBV5-4; j_gene: TRBJ1-1; CDR3nt: TGTGCCAGCAGCTTGAAGGGGAACACTGAAGCTTTCTTT; CDR3aa: CASSLKGNTEAFF
d_gene: TRBD2; abundance: -; v_gene: TRBV4-2; j_gene: TRBJ2-1; CDR3nt: TGTGCCAGCAGGCGGACTAGCGGGACTGAGCAGTTCTTC; CDR3aa: CASRRTSGTEQFF
d_gene: -; abundance: -; v_gene: TRBV11-2; j_gene: TRBJ2-6; CDR3nt: TGTGCCAGCAGCTCGCCGGACGTTGCAGGGGCCAACGTCCTGACTTTC; CDR3aa: CASSSPDVAGANVLTF
d_gene: -; abundance: -; v_gene: TRBV7-2; j_gene: TRBJ2-4; CDR3nt: TGTGCCAGCAGCTTAGGGGGATCCAAAAACATTCAGTACTTC; CDR3aa: CASSLGGSKNIQYF
d_gene: -; abundance: -; v_gene: TRBV5-6; j_gene: TRBJ2-2; CDR3nt: TGTGCCAGCAGCTTGGTTGGTAGTTTCGCCGGGGAGCTGTTTTTT; CDR3aa: CASSLVGSFAGELFF
d_gene: TRBD1; abundance: -; v_gene: TRBV19; j_gene: TRBJ2-5; CDR3nt: TGTGCCAGTAGGGACAGGGCCCGAGAGACCCAGTACTTC; CDR3aa: CASRDRARETQYF
d_gene: -; abundance: -; v_gene: TRBV15; j_gene: TRBJ2-7; CDR3nt: TGTGCCACCAGCAGAGCCTCCTCCTCCTACGAGCAGTACTTC; CDR3aa: CATSRASSSYEQYF
d_gene: -; abundance: -; v_gene: TRBV15; j_gene: TRBJ1-2; CDR3nt: TGTGCCACCAGCAGAGTTGCGCTTTCTAACTATGGCTACACCTTC; CDR3aa: CATSRVALSNYGYTF
d_gene: -; abundance: -; v_gene: TRBV4-3; j_gene: TRBJ1-1; CDR3nt: TGCGCCAGCAGCCCGGGGGGGTTCTACACTTTCGGGTCCACTGAAGCTTTCTTT; CDR3aa: CASSPGGFYTFGSTEAFF
d_gene: -; abundance: -; v_gene: TRBV5-4; j_gene: TRBJ1-1; CDR3nt: TGTGCCAGCAGCTTGGGTCCGCTGGAGAACACTGAAGCTTTCTTT; CDR3aa: CASSLGPLENTEAFF
d_gene: -; abundance: -; v_gene: TRBV6-1; j_gene: TRBJ1-4; CDR3nt: TGTGCCAGCAGTGATGTTCGATCGAATGAAAAACTGTTTTTT; CDR3aa: CASSDVRSNEKLFF
d_gene: -; abundance: once; v_gene: TRBV6-1; j_gene: TRBJ1-2; CDR3nt: TGTGCCAGCAGTTTAGGTGGATTCAATGGCTACACCTTC; CDR3aa: CASSLGGFNGYTF
d_gene: -; abundance: -; v_gene: TRBV28; j_gene: TRBJ2-2; CDR3nt: TGTGCCAGCGTCTATTCTAGAATACAAAACACCGGGGAGCTGTTTTTT; CDR3aa: CASVYSRIQNTGELFF
d_gene: -; abundance: -; v_gene: TRBV7-2; j_gene: TRBJ1-4; CDR3nt: TGTGCCAGCAGCTTAAATGAAAAACTGTTTTTT; CDR3aa: CASSLNEKLFF
d_gene: -; abundance: -; v_gene: TRBV6-5; j_gene: TRBJ2-7; CDR3nt: TGTGCCAGCAGTTACTCGACTGGTGCCGGGTCGGGGGAGCAGTACTTC; CDR3aa: CASSYSTGAGSGEQYF
d_gene: -; abundance: -; v_gene: TRBV19; j_gene: TRBJ2-1; CDR3nt: TGTGCCAGTAGGAAGACAGCTTTCTCCTACAATGAGCAGTTCTTC; CDR3aa: CASRKTAFSYNEQFF
d_gene: -; abundance: -; v_gene: TRBV9; j_gene: TRBJ2-1; CDR3nt: TGTGCCAGCAGCCCCCCCCAGCGTGGTGAGCAGTTCTTC; CDR3aa: CASSPPQRGEQFF
d_gene: -; abundance: -; v_gene: TRBV15; j_gene: TRBJ2-7; CDR3nt: TGTGCCACCAGCAGATCTGGGGCAGGGATTTTCTACGAGCAGTACTTC; CDR3aa: CATSRSGAGIFYEQYF
d_gene: -; abundance: -; v_gene: TRBV5-1; j_gene: TRBJ2-2; CDR3nt: TGCGCCAGCAGCTTGTTGGACAGAGCGAACACCGGGGAGCTGTTTTTT; CDR3aa: CASSLLDRANTGELFF
d_gene: TRBD2; abundance: -; v_gene: TRBV28; j_gene: TRBJ2-6; CDR3nt: TGTGCCAGCAGTTGGGGGGGTGCAGGGGCCAACGTCCTGACTTTC; CDR3aa: CASSWGGAGANVLTF
d_gene: -; abundance: -; v_gene: TRBV5-1; j_gene: TRBJ1-1; CDR3nt: TGCGCCAGCACCCGTACCGGGCCTCAGAACACTGAAGCTTTCTTT; CDR3aa: CASTRTGPQNTEAFF
d_gene: -; abundance: -; v_gene: TRBV5-1; j_gene: TRBJ2-1; CDR3nt: TGCGCCAGCAGCTTGCTCAGCATTGTTAGTAATGAGCAGTTCTTC; CDR3aa: CASSLLSIVSNEQFF
d_gene: -; abundance: -; v_gene: TRBV11-3; j_gene: TRBJ2-5; CDR3nt: TGTGCCAGCAGCGCCGGACTTACCCCCCTCGGAGAGACCCAGTACTTC; CDR3aa: CASSAGLTPLGETQYF